Sequencing of this T cell receptor beta chain was carried out in a study of control samples from healthy donors and cancer patients. Clones were sequenced by immunoSEQ multiplex PCR, and TCRdb holds only the in-frame ones, with some missing. The table shows 150,000 or so clones, with approximately 93% occurring only once. The receptor was derived from a man between 18 and 29 years old in good health. The sequencing sample was made of blood.

In DNA, the CDR3 is TGCGCCAGCAGTGAGTCGAACATTCAGTACTTC. Its protein is CASSESNIQYF. V is TRBV10-1 and J is TRBJ2-4, with D unresolved. Trimming cost V 0 bases and J 7 bases, with 1 base left between them. The germline V gene has CDR1 WNHNN and CDR2 SYGVQD (reference sequence). The CDR3 runs 11 residues.